The 13 T cell receptor beta chains below come from one sample, sequenced in a study of T cells in Graves' hyperthyroidism and ophthalmopathy. Authors of the study amplified TCR beta CDR3 regions from RNA transcripts. HTBI primers were employed in a first-round RT-PCR of the TCR CDR3. TCRdb reanalysed the multiplex PCR reads using MiXCR and keeps one entry per CDR3 protein. The sample holds about 290,000 distinct CDR3 sequences, approximately 14% seen once. Sequences were obtained from blood. Receptors were obtained from a woman between 45 and 65 years old with Graves' hyperthyroidism that later progressed to Graves' ophthalmopathy.

This clonotype was counted only a few times. This rearrangement joins TRBV4-2 to TRBJ2-3, with 13 bases lining up with TRBD2. The CDR3 extends over 20 amino acids. The germline V gene encodes CDR1 LGHNA and CDR2 YNFKEQ. Trimming at V came to 3 bases and at J to 2 bases, leaving 14 bases not matched to a gene. Here the CDR3 DNA reads TGTGCCAGCAGCCAGGGGGGACTAGCGGGATTCTTCCTGATCACAGATACGCAGTATTTT. Its translation is CASSQGGLAGFFLITDTQYF.

This clonotype was seen more than once but under ten times. This rearrangement joins TRBV4-1 to TRBJ2-1, with 12 bases matching TRBD2. CDR3 length equals 19 residues. CDR1 is MGHRA and CDR2 is YSYEKL in the germline V gene. Losses at the gene ends were 5 bases for V and 0 bases for J; bases not matched to a gene: 11. DNA of the CDR3: TGCGCCAGCAGCTCGCGACTAGCGGGAGAGTTCAGCTCCTACAATGAGCAGTTCTTC. Its protein is CASSSRLAGEFSSYNEQFF.

Many counts were recorded for this clonotype. This rearrangement joins TRBV24-1 to TRBJ2-3, with 8 bases fitting TRBD1. The junction had 4 bases not matched to a gene; V was cut back by 7 bases and J by 5 bases. The CDR3 consists of 13 residues. Germline values: CDR1 KGHDR, CDR2 SFDVKD. CDR3 sequence (DNA): TGTGCCACCAGGACAGGGGACGGAGATACGCAGTATTTT. Its translation: CATRTGDGDTQYF.

This clonotype was seen many times. This chain uses TRBV19 with TRBJ1-1; a possible D gene is TRBD1 (6 bases). Germline-derived CDR1 and CDR2 are LNHDA and SQIVND (reference sequence). V was clipped by 6 bases and J by 1 base, with 18 bases between them. The CDR3 loop spans 16 amino acids. CDR3 protein: CASSPLWGTPNTEAFF. The CDR3 DNA reads TGTGCCAGTAGCCCCCTTTGGGGGACACCGAACACTGAAGCTTTCTTT.

With regard to this clonotype: Since a much larger clone is just one base distant, this may be a read error. The gene calls are TRBV7-9 and TRBJ2-6; possibly TRBD1 for D (8 bases). The V gene's germline CDR1 is SEHNR and CDR2 FQNEAQ (reference sequence). The CDR3 spans 18 residues. The CDR3 loop reads CAVGRGDRYRSGANVLTF. The CDR3 nucleotides are TGTGCAGTCGGCCGGGGGGACAGGTATCGCTCTGGGGCCAACGTCCTGACTTTC.

This clonotype has at least ten counts. The chain uses TRBV27 and TRBJ1-1; a weak D match, TRBD1 (6 bases). The CDR3 runs 14 residues. CDR1 is MNHEY and CDR2 is SMNVEV in the germline V gene (reference sequence). Deletions cut 1 base from V and 6 bases from J, with 12 bases between. As DNA, the CDR3 is TGTGCCAGCAGTTTATTTATGGCAGGGGCTGAAGCTTTCTTT. Protein: CASSLFMAGAEAFF.

This clonotype was seen at least ten times. The chain joins TRBV28 to TRBJ1-1; D possibly corresponds to TRBD1 (6 bases). Trimming cost V 7 bases and J 1 base, with 16 bases left between them. CDR1 is MDHEN, CDR2 SYDVKM, per germline. The CDR3 sequence is 15 residues long. Here the CDR3 DNA reads TGTGCCAGCAATCCTTCTTTGACAGGGAACACTGAAGCTTTCTTT. Translating it yields CASNPSLTGNTEAFF.

V and J are TRBV6-1 and TRBJ2-5; D is tentatively TRBD1 or TRBD2 (6 bases each). V was pared by 5 bases and J by 5 bases, with 12 bases between. The CDR3 contains 13 residues. CDR1 is MNHNS and CDR2 is SASEGT in the germline V gene. This CDR3 reads CASSTGGLETQYF. CDR3 sequence (DNA): TGTGCCAGCAGTACCGGGGGCCTGGAGACCCAGTACTTC.

The J gene is TRBJ1-4, the V gene TRBV11-2; 8 bases are shared with TRBD1. Germline CDR1 and CDR2: SGHAT and FQNNGV. This CDR3 has 14 residues. Trimming took 5 bases from V and 7 from J; bases not matched to a gene: 6. The CDR3 DNA reads TGTGCCAGCAGCAATGGACAGGGTGGTGAAAAACTGTTTTTT. Its translation is CASSNGQGGEKLFF.

Comment on this clonotype: This CDR3 is missing its conserved last phenylalanine or tryptophan, likely due to a read error. This chain joins TRBV28 and TRBJ1-2, with TRBD1 matching over 9 bases. CDR1 is MDHEN and CDR2 is SYDVKM in the germline V gene. Unmatched junction bases numbered 10, after V lost 2 bases and J lost 0 bases. The CDR3 contains 18 residues. The CDR3 DNA reads TGTGCCAGCAGTTTAATCGGGACAGGGACCAAATCTAACTATGGCTACACCTCC. This translates into CASSLIGTGTKSNYGYTS.

This clonotype was picked up many times. The CDR3: CSARDQPGGEKLFF. The CDR3 coding sequence is TGCAGTGCTAGAGATCAGCCAGGGGGAGAAAAACTGTTTTTT. The J gene is TRBJ1-4, the V gene TRBV20-1; 7 bases fit TRBD1. CDR1 DFQATT and CDR2 SNEGSKA come from the germline V gene (reference sequence). The CDR3 totals 14 residues. The V segment lost 0 bases and the J segment 8 bases; nucleotides outside the gene matches: 6.

This clonotype has a count of ten or more. The chain joins TRBV7-3 to TRBJ2-5; D is perhaps TRBD1 (6 bases). CDR3 length: 15 amino acids. Germline V gene lookup returns CDR1 SGHTA and CDR2 FQGTGA. Trimming removed 2 bases from V and 2 bases from J, with 12 bases in between. The CDR3 nucleotides are TGTGCCAGCAGCTTATCAGGGGCCCCACAAGAGACCCAGTACTTC. It encodes CASSLSGAPQETQYF.

At least ten counts were recorded for this clonotype. The chain recombines TRBV11-2 with TRBJ2-1; no reliable D call. Germline V gene data show CDR1 as SGHAT and CDR2 as FQNNGV. The CDR3 is 17 residues long. With 0 bases removed from V and 0 bases from J, the gap between germline ends came to 12 bases. CDR3 coding DNA: TGTGCCAGCAGCTTAGAATCGGGCGCGAGCTCCTACAATGAGCAGTTCTTC. Its protein product is CASSLESGASSYNEQFF. Together with reference TRBV11-2 and TRBJ2-1, the CDR3 gives the full variable domain: EAGVAQSPRYKIIEKRQSVAFWCNPISGHATLYWYQQILGQGPKLLIQFQNNGVVDDSQLPKDRFSAERLKGVDSTLKIQPAKLEDSAVYLCASSLESGASSYNEQFFGPGTRLTVL.